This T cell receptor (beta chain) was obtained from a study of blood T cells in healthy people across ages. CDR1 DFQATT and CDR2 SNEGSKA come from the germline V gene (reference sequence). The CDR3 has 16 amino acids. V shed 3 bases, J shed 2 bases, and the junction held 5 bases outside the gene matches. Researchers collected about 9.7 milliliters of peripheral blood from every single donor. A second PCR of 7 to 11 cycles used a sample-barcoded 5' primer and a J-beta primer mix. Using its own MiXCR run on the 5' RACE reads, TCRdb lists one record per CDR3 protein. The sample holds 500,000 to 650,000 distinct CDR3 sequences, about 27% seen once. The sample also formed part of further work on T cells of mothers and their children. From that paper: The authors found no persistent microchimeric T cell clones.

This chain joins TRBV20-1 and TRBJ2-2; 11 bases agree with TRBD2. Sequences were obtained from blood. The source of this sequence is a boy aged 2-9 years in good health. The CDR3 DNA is TGCAGTGCTAGGGTTAGCGGGGGGGCAAACACCGGGGAGCTGTTTTTT. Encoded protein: CSARVSGGANTGELFF.